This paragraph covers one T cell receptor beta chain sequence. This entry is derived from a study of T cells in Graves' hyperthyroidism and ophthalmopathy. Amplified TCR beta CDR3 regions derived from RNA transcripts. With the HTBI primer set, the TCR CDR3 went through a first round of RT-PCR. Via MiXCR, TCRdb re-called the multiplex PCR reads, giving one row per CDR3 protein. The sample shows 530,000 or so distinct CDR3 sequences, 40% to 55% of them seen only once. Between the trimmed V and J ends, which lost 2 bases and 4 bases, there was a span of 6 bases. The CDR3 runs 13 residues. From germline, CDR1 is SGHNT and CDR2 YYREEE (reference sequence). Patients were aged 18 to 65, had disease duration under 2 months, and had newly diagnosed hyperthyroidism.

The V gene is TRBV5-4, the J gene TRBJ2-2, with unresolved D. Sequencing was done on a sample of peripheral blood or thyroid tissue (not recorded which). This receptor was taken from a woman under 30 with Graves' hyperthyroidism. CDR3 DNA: TGTGCCAGCAGCTTCCGGCCCACCGGGGAGCTGTTTTTT. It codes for CASSFRPTGELFF.